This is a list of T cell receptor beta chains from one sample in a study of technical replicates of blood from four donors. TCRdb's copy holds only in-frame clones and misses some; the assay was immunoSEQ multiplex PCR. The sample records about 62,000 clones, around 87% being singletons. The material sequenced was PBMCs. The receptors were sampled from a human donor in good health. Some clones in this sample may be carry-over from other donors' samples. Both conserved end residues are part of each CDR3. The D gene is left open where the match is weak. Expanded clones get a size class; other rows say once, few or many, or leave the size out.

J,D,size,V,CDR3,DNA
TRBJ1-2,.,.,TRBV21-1,CASTKRTGQSDGYTF,TGTGCCAGCACGAAGAGAACAGGGCAGTCGGATGGCTACACCTTC
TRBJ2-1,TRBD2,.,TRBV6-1,CASRSSGSSYNEQFF,TGTGCCAGCAGAAGCAGCGGGAGTTCCTACAATGAGCAGTTCTTC
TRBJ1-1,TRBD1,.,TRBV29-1,CSARQGRGNTEAFF,TGCAGCGCCAGACAGGGCCGCGGGAACACTGAAGCTTTCTTT
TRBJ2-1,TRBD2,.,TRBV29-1,CSVDRLAGPYNEQFF,TGCAGCGTTGACCGTTTAGCGGGACCGTACAATGAGCAGTTCTTC
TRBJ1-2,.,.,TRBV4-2,CASSQDGQTGYTF,TGTGCCAGCAGCCAAGACGGACAGACTGGCTACACCTTC
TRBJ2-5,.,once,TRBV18,CASCGAPQGETQYF,TGTGCCAGCTGCGGCGCGCCCCAGGGGGAGACCCAGTACTTC
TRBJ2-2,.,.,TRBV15,CATSRGGFRRTGELFF,TGTGCCACCAGCAGGGGGGGTTTTCGGCGGACCGGGGAGCTGTTTTTT
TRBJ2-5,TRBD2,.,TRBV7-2,CASSLGSSGAAKRPQYF,TGTGCCAGCAGCTTAGGGTCTAGCGGGGCCGCCAAGAGACCCCAGTACTTC
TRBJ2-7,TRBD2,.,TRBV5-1,CASRLRDSGTSHEQYF,TGCGCCAGCAGATTACGTGACTCCGGGACTAGCCACGAGCAGTACTTC
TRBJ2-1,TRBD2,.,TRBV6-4,CASSDKAGGGDNEQFF,TGTGCCAGCAGTGACAAAGCGGGAGGAGGGGACAATGAGCAGTTCTTC